This T cell receptor beta chain was sequenced in a study of vaccination and CD4 T cells after COVID-19. Study summary: Three convalescent patients were sampled at day 14 and days 161 to 241 post-vaccination.

General study points: In convalescent patients, 304 of 307 vaccine-specific clones were mono-reactive for SARS-CoV-2 spike.

Time point meaning: late sampling 161 to 241 days after vaccination in a few convalescent patients. Deletions cut 5 bases from V and 1 base from J, with 11 bases between. The CDR3 is made up of 15 amino acids. The V gene's germline CDR1 is MNHEY and CDR2 SVGEGT. This clonotype was seen only a few times. What it recognizes is unknown. TCRdb analysed the PCR reads with MiXCR anew, one entry per CDR3 protein. The top ten hold 5% to 7.5% of the sample, which has under 30,000 distinct CDR3 sequences, more than 40% seen once. The V call is TRBV6-2 or TRBV6-3, the J call TRBJ2-2; perhaps D is TRBD1 or TRBD2 (5 bases each). The sequences come from CD4+ T cells from blood, collected about 7 months after SARS-CoV-2 vaccination. The TCR comes from a human donor who had recovered from COVID-19. For the CDR3, the DNA is TGTGCCAGCAGTCCTGGGACGGTGAACACCGGGGAGCTGTTTTTT. Translated: CASSPGTVNTGELFF.